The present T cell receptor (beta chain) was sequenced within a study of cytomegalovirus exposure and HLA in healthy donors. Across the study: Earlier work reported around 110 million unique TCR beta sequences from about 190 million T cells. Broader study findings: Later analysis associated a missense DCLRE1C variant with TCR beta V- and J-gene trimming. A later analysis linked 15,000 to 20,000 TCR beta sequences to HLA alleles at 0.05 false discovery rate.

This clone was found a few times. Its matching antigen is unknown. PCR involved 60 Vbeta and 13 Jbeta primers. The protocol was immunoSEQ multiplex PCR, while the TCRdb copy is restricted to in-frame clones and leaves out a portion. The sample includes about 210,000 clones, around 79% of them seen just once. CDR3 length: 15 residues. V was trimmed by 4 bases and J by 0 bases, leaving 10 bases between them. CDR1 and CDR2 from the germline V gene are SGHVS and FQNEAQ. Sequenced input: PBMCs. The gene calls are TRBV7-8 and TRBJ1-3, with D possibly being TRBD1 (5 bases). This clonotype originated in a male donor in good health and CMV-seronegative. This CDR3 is CASSWDSSSGNTIYF. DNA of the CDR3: TGTGCCAGCAGCTGGGACTCGAGCTCTGGAAACACCATATATTTT.